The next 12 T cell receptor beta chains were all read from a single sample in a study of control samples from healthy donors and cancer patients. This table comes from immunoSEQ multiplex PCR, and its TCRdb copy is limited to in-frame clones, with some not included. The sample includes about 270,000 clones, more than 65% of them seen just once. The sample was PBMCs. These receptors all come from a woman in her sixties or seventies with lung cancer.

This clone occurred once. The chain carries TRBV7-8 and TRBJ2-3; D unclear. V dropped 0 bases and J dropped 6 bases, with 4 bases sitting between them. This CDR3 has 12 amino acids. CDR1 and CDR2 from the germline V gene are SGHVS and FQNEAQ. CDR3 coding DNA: TGTGCCAGCAGCTTAGCGACTGATACGCAGTATTTT. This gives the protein CASSLATDTQYF.

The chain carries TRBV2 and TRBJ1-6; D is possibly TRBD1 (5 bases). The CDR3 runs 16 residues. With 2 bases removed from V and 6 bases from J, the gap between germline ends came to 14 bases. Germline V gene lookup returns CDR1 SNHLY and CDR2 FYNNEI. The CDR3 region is CASSERLGGGNSPLHF. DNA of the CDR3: TGTGCCAGCAGTGAACGTTTGGGGGGGGGTAATTCACCCCTCCACTTT.

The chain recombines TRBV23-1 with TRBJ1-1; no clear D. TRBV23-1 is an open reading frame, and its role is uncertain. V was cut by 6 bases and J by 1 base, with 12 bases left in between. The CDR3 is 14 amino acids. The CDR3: CASSSRGWNTEAFF. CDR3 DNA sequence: TGCGCCAGCAGCAGTAGAGGTTGGAACACTGAAGCTTTCTTT.

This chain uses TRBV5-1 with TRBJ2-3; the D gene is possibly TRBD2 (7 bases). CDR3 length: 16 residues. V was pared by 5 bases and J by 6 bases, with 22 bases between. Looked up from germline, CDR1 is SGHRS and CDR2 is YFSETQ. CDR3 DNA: TGCGCCAGCAGTCGTTCGGGGGGACACCTTGATGATACGCAGTATTTT. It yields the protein CASSRSGGHLDDTQYF.

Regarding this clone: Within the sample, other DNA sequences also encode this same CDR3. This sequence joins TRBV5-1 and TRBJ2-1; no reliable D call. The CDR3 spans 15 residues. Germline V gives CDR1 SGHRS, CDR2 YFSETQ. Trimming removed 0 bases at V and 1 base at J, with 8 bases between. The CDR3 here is CASSLADGSYNEQFF. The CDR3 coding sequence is TGCGCCAGCAGCTTGGCCGACGGGTCCTACAATGAGCAGTTCTTC.

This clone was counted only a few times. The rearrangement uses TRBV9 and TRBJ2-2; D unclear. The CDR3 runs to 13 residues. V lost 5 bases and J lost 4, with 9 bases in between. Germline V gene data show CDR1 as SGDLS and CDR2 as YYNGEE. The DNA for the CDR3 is TGTGCCAGCAGAGAAACTACCACCGGGGAGCTGTTTTTT. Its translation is CASRETTTGELFF.

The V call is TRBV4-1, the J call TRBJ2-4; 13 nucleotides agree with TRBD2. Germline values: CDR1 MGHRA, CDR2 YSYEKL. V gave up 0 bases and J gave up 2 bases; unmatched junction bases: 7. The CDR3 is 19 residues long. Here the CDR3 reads CASSQDELAGGPPKNIQYF. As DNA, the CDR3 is TGCGCCAGCAGCCAAGATGAACTAGCGGGAGGGCCCCCCAAAAACATTCAGTACTTC.

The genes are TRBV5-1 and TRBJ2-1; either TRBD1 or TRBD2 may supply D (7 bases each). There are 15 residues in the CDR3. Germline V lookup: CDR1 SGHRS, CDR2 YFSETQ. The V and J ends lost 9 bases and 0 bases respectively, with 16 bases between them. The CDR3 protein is CATSGGQRSYNEQFF. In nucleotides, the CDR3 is TGCGCCACCTCGGGGGGACAGCGCTCCTACAATGAGCAGTTCTTC.

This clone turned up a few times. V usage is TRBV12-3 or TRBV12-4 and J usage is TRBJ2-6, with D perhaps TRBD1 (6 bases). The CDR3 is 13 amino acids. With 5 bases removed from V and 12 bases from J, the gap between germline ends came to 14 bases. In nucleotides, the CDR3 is TGTGCCAGCAGTGAACAGGGAGTCGTCGTCCTGACTTTC. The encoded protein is CASSEQGVVVLTF.

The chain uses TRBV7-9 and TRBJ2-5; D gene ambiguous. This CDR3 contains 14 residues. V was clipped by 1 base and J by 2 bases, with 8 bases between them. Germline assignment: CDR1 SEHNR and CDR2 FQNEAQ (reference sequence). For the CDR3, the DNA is TGTGCCAGCAGCTTAGTAATGCCTCAAGAGACCCAGTACTTC. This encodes CASSLVMPQETQYF.

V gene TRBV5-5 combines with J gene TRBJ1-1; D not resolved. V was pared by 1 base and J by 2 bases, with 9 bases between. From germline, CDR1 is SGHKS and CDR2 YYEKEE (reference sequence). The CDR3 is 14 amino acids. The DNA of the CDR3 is TGTGCCAGCAGCTTGTCTATCTCCAACACTGAAGCTTTCTTT. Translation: CASSLSISNTEAFF.

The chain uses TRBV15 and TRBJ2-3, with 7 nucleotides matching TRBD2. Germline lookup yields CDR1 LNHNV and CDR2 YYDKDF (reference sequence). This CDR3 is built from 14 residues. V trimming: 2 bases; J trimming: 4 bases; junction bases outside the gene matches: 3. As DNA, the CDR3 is TGTGCCACCAGCAGAAGACTAGCCTCAGATACGCAGTATTTT. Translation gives CATSRRLASDTQYF.